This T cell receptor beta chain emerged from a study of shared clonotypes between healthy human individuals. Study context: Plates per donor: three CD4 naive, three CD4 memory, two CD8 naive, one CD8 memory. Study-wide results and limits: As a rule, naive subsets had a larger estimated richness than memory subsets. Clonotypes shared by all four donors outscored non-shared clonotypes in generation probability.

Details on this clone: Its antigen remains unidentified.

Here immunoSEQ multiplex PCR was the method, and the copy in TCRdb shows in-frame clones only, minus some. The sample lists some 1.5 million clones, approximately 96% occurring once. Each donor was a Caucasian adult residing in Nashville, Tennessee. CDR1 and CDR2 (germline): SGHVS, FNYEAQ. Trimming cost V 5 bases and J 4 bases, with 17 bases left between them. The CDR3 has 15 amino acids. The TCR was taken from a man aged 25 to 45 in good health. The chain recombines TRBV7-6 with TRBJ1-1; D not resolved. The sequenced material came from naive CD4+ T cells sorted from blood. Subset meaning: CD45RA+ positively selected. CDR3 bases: TGTGCCAGCAGCCGAGACCCCATAGTCAGCACTGAAGCTTTCTTT. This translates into CASSRDPIVSTEAFF.